This is a list of T cell receptor beta chains from one sample in a study of blood T cell repertoires in COVID-19. Assay used: immunoSEQ multiplex PCR; TCRdb lists only in-frame clones, some missing. The sample lists over 100,000 clones, approximately 82% seen once, with over 7.5% in the top ten. The sample comprised peripheral blood. These receptors were collected from a man aged 55 to 69 with active or convalescent COVID-19. CDR3s include the opening cysteine and the closing phenylalanine or tryptophan. A D gene is named only where the DNA matches it firmly. The size field is filled for only some rows; it gives once, few, many or a size class.

clone_size: .
d_call: TRBD1
cdr3_length: 13
v_call: TRBV7-8
j_call: TRBJ1-2
cdr3_aa: CASSLGTGGRYTF
cdr3_nt: TGTGCCAGCAGCTTAGGGACAGGGGGCCGCTACACCTTC

clone_size: few
d_call: .
cdr3_length: 15
v_call: TRBV7-3
j_call: TRBJ2-1
cdr3_aa: CASSLTGGGRNEQFF
cdr3_nt: TGTGCCAGCAGCTTAACGGGTGGGGGGAGGAATGAGCAGTTCTTC

clone_size: .
d_call: TRBD1
cdr3_length: 15
v_call: TRBV28
j_call: TRBJ1-5
cdr3_aa: CASSLPPTGGQPQHF
cdr3_nt: TGTGCCAGCAGTCTCCCACCGACAGGGGGTCAGCCCCAGCATTTT

clone_size: .
d_call: .
cdr3_length: 15
v_call: TRBV2
j_call: TRBJ2-4
cdr3_aa: CASSEAPYSGNIQYF
cdr3_nt: TGTGCCAGCAGTGAAGCGCCCTACAGCGGAAACATTCAGTACTTC

clone_size: once
d_call: TRBD1
cdr3_length: 15
v_call: TRBV28
j_call: TRBJ1-6
cdr3_aa: CASSPGGQAHSPLHF
cdr3_nt: TGTGCCAGCAGTCCTGGGGGACAGGCCCATTCACCCCTCCACTTT

clone_size: .
d_call: TRBD2
cdr3_length: 16
v_call: TRBV7-9
j_call: TRBJ2-1
cdr3_aa: CASSLTTSGSQDEQFF
cdr3_nt: TGTGCCAGCAGCTTAACCACTAGCGGGAGTCAGGATGAGCAGTTCTTC

clone_size: once
d_call: .
cdr3_length: 16
v_call: TRBV5-1
j_call: TRBJ2-7
cdr3_aa: CASSLAREQGPTSVYF
cdr3_nt: TGCGCCAGCAGCTTGGCCCGCGAACAGGGACCTACGAGCGTTTACTTC

clone_size: .
d_call: .
cdr3_length: 11
v_call: TRBV2
j_call: TRBJ1-2
cdr3_aa: CASGGPTGYTF
cdr3_nt: TGTGCCAGTGGGGGCCCTACTGGCTACACCTTC

clone_size: few
d_call: TRBD1
cdr3_length: 14
v_call: TRBV19
j_call: TRBJ1-5
cdr3_aa: CAAKGQGVSQPQHF
cdr3_nt: TGTGCCGCTAAGGGACAGGGGGTTAGTCAGCCCCAGCATTTT

clone_size: .
d_call: .
cdr3_length: 12
v_call: TRBV9
j_call: TRBJ2-1
cdr3_aa: CASSGDRREQFF
cdr3_nt: TGTGCCAGCAGCGGAGACAGGCGTGAGCAGTTCTTC

clone_size: .
d_call: .
cdr3_length: 12
v_call: TRBV30
j_call: TRBJ1-1
cdr3_aa: CAWTGMNTEAFF
cdr3_nt: TGTGCCTGGACAGGGATGAACACTGAAGCTTTCTTT

clone_size: .
d_call: TRBD2
cdr3_length: 14
v_call: TRBV15
j_call: TRBJ2-5
cdr3_aa: CATTRGAGGETQYF
cdr3_nt: TGTGCCACCACCCGGGGCGCGGGAGGGGAGACCCAGTACTTC